This T cell receptor beta chain stems from a study of Graves' ophthalmopathy and Graves' hyperthyroidism. Study-level information: Hyperthyroidism showing no ophthalmopathy within 18 months of follow-up was stable.

RNA transcripts were the template, and TCR beta CDR3 regions were amplified from them. HTBI primers were used in a first-round RT-PCR, which preceded a second-round multiplex PCR. TCRdb reprocessed the multiplex PCR reads via MiXCR and lists one record per CDR3 protein. The sample has around 590,000 distinct CDR3 sequences; roughly 40% are singletons. Germline CDR1 SGDLS, CDR2 YYNGEE. The V and J ends lost 0 bases and 0 bases respectively, with 7 bases between them. The CDR3 loop spans 15 amino acids. As diagnostic evidence, clinical symptoms, serum thyroxine, TRAb, thyroid ultrasound and orbital computed tomography were relied upon. This clonotype has a count of ten or more.

Input material: peripheral blood or thyroid tissue (not recorded which). The source is an adult man with Graves' hyperthyroidism. The V gene is TRBV9, the J gene TRBJ1-3; unclear D gene. DNA of the CDR3: TGTGCCAGCAGCGTAGGGGCAGACTCTGGAAACACCATATATTTT. Its protein is CASSVGADSGNTIYF. Full variable domain (remainder filled in from reference TRBV9 and TRBJ1-3): DSGVTQTPKHLITATGQRVTLRCSPRSGDLSVYWYQQSLDQGLQFLIQYYNGEERAKGNILERFSAQQFPDLHSELNLSSLELGDSALYFCASSVGADSGNTIYFGEGSWLTVV.